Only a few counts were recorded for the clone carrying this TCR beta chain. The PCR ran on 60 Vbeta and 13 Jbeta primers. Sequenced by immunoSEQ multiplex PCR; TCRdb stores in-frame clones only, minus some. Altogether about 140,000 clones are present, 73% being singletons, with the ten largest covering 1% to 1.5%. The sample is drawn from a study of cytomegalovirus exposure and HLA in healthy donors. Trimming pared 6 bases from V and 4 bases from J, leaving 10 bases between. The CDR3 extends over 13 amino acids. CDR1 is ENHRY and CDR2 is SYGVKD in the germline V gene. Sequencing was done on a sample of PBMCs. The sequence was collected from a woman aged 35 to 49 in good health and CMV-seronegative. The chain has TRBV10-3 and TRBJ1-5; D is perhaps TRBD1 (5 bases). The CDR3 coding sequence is TGTGCCATCAGCCAAGGGGATAATCAGCCCCAGCATTTT. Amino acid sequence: CAISQGDNQPQHF.